The 27 T cell receptor beta chains below all came from one sample that was sequenced in a study of regulatory T cells in long-lasting Graves disease. Time point described: newly diagnosed GD, antithyroid drugs for less than 3 months. Generation of the TCR library employed RNA extracted from PBMCs. Investigators prepared the TCR beta libraries by applying iRepertoire HTBI primers and Arm-PCR of CDR3 regions. A single record per CDR3 protein comes from TCRdb applying MiXCR to the multiplex PCR reads. Of some 370,000 distinct CDR3 sequences in the sample, roughly 12% are singletons; the top ten hold approximately 17%. The same data also went into a second study, on T cells in Graves' hyperthyroidism and ophthalmopathy.

The sequenced sample was peripheral blood mononuclear cells (PBMCs), obtained at new diagnosis, from a patient treated with antithyroid drugs. These receptors all stem from a woman younger than 35 with Graves disease.

The table lists this clonotype with a count of one. This chain links TRBV7-6 with TRBJ2-1, with 9 nucleotides matching TRBD2. J lost 6 bases, V lost 1 base, and 16 bases had no gene match. Germline CDR1 is SGHVS and CDR2 is FNYEAQ. There are 19 residues in the CDR3. The CDR3 DNA is TGTGCCAGCAGCTTAGTATTAACCCCAGCGGGGGGAACCGCCAATGAGCAGTTCTTC. Protein: CASSLVLTPAGGTANEQFF.

In its sample, this clonotype was seen many times. The rearrangement joins TRBV9 to TRBJ1-2; no definite D call. The CDR3 has 12 amino acids. The germline CDR1 and CDR2 sequences are SGDLS and YYNGEE. V lost 2 bases to trimming and J lost 2 bases, with 4 bases between them. The CDR3 region is CASSVQNYGYTF. As DNA, the CDR3 is TGTGCCAGCAGCGTGCAAAACTATGGCTACACCTTC.

The rearrangement links TRBV20-1 to TRBJ2-1; TRBD1 matches 7 bases. V gave up 2 bases and J gave up 0 bases; unmatched junction bases: 7. Germline values: CDR1 DFQATT, CDR2 SNEGSKA (reference sequence). The CDR3 runs to 16 residues. The CDR3 reads CSARPPRGHSYNEQFF. The CDR3 DNA follows: TGCAGTGCTAGACCCCCAAGGGGGCACTCCTACAATGAGCAGTTCTTC.

A remark on this clonotype: This probably arose from a read error, given a far larger clone one base away. The J gene is TRBJ2-1, the V gene TRBV6-9; 10 nucleotides agree with TRBD1. Germline values: CDR1 MNHGY, CDR2 SVAAGI. Trimming at V came to 3 bases and at J to 10 bases, leaving 12 bases not matched to a gene. The CDR3 covers 16 residues. The CDR3 DNA reads as TGTGCCAGCAGTTACAGGGTCGGGACAGGGGTGGACGAGCAGTTCTTC. Its translation is CASSYRVGTGVDEQFF.

This clonotype was counted at least ten times. The chain employs TRBV12-3 or TRBV12-4 and TRBJ2-3; 9 bases are shared with TRBD1. This CDR3 region has 15 residues. With 5 bases clipped from V and 1 base from J, the junction kept 4 bases outside the gene matches. The CDR3 protein is CASSIGQGRTDTQYF. The CDR3 nucleotides read TGTGCCAGCAGTATCGGACAGGGGCGCACAGATACGCAGTATTTT.

The table lists this clonotype with many counts. V usage is TRBV6-2 or TRBV6-3 and J usage is TRBJ2-3, with 15 bases lining up with TRBD2. This CDR3 is built from 15 residues. Per germline, CDR1 MNHEY and CDR2 SVGEGT. V lost 6 bases, J lost 6 bases, and 4 bases stayed unmatched. CDR3: CASSPGTSGRDTQYF. CDR3 bases: TGTGCCAGCAGCCCCGGGACTAGCGGGAGGGATACGCAGTATTTT.

This clonotype occurred a few times. The gene calls are TRBV7-6 and TRBJ2-5; TRBD2 agrees at 9 bases. The CDR3 spans 16 residues. The J segment lost 2 bases and the V segment lost 7 bases, leaving 11 bases of the junction unmatched. CDR1 is SGHVS and CDR2 is FNYEAQ in the germline V gene. The CDR3 DNA reads TGTGCCAGCACGTCCCTGACTAGCGGAAGACAAGAGACCCAGTACTTC. This codes for CASTSLTSGRQETQYF.

This clonotype was detected a few times. V gene TRBV10-3 combines with J gene TRBJ1-1; no clear D. CDR3 length: 16 amino acids. Germline V gives CDR1 ENHRY, CDR2 SYGVKD. The V end was cut by 0 bases, the J end by 1 base, with 12 bases between. CDR3 amino acids: CAISESRVLKNTEAFF. CDR3 bases: TGTGCCATCAGTGAGTCGAGAGTCTTAAAGAACACTGAAGCTTTCTTT.

This clonotype was observed at least ten times. This sequence joins TRBV6-2 or TRBV6-3 and TRBJ1-1; TRBD1 might be the D (6 bases). CDR3 length: 12 amino acids. Germline V gene lookup returns CDR1 MNHEY and CDR2 SVGEGT. The ends were cut back, 9 bases at V and 7 bases at J, with 15 bases in the middle. The CDR3 nucleotides read TGTGCCAGTCTCCGGGGGGCAAATGAAGCTTTCTTT. Its protein product is CASLRGANEAFF.

The genes are TRBV18 and TRBJ1-1; TRBD1 is a possible D gene (6 bases). The CDR3 has 15 amino acids. In germline, CDR1 is KGHSH, CDR2 LQKENI. Trimming shortened V by 4 bases and J by 6 bases, and 18 bases separated the two germline ends. CDR3 loop: CASSRSQTGMAEAFF. As DNA, the CDR3 is TGTGCCAGCTCACGCTCCCAGACAGGAATGGCTGAAGCTTTCTTT.

Points on this clonotype: This likely reflects a read error, since a far larger clone is one base away. The CDR3 carries no conserved terminal phenylalanine or tryptophan, so it likely arises from a read error. V is TRBV6-5 and J is TRBJ1-5; 8 nucleotides match TRBD1. CDR1 MNHEY and CDR2 SVGAGI come from the germline V gene. The CDR3 contains 16 residues. Trimming took 2 bases from V and 6 from J; bases not matched to a gene: 9. In DNA, the CDR3 is TGTGCCAGCAGTTACGGCTCAGGGGGCCTCGGTCAGCCCCAGCATTCT. Its translation: CASSYGSGGLGQPQHS.

This clonotype was counted at least ten times. The V call is TRBV7-9, the J call TRBJ2-3; 8 nucleotides match TRBD1. Germline CDR1 reads SEHNR; CDR2 reads FQNEAQ (reference sequence). The CDR3 is 15 residues long. Trimming at V came to 5 bases and at J to 5 bases, leaving 9 bases not matched to a gene. Written as DNA, the CDR3 is TGTGCCAGCAGCAGATCCGGGACAGGACAAGATACGCAGTATTTT. It specifies CASSRSGTGQDTQYF.

This clonotype showed up many times. CDR3 sequence reads: CATSASRRMTGELFF. The CDR3 DNA follows: TGTGCCACCAGCGCCTCGAGACGGATGACCGGGGAGCTGTTTTTT. The chain employs TRBV15 and TRBJ2-2, with D unresolved. The ends were cut back, 5 bases at V and 5 bases at J, with 15 bases in the middle. Germline V CDR1 and CDR2: LNHNV, YYDKDF (reference sequence). This CDR3 has 15 residues.

This clonotype was counted between two and nine times. The junction does not match germline at one end; this may be a read error. For the CDR3, the DNA is TGTGTCAGCAGCCAAGGGATAACAGGGGGCAATGAGCAGTTCTTC. As protein: CVSSQGITGGNEQFF. This chain links TRBV3-1 with TRBJ2-1, with 8 bases aligning to TRBD1. Per germline, CDR1 LGHDT and CDR2 YNNKEL (reference sequence). The CDR3 is 15 amino acids.

V gene TRBV15 combines with J gene TRBJ2-1; D is perhaps TRBD1 or TRBD2 (5 bases each). Per germline, CDR1 LNHNV and CDR2 YYDKDF (reference sequence). This CDR3 spans 13 amino acids. The germline V and J ends were trimmed by 1 base and 14 bases, with 15 bases remaining between them. The CDR3 DNA reads as TGTGCCACCAGCAGAGGGGATCGAGGGGTTGAGTTCTTC. This codes for CATSRGDRGVEFF.

Only a few counts were recorded for this clonotype. The chain employs TRBV7-9 and TRBJ1-5; D gene ambiguous. The germline CDR1 and CDR2 sequences are SEHNR and FQNEAQ (reference sequence). This CDR3 spans 14 amino acids. The germline V and J ends were trimmed by 0 bases and 7 bases, with 10 bases remaining between them. The CDR3 DNA sequence: TGTGCCAGCAGCTTAGCCTCAGGAGGACAGCCCCAGCATTTT. It specifies CASSLASGGQPQHF.

This clonotype has a handful of counts. This chain uses TRBV18 with TRBJ2-1; 7 bases are shared with TRBD1. Trimming removed 5 bases from V and 1 base from J; junction bases left unmatched: 2. The CDR3 runs to 14 residues. CDR1 is KGHSH and CDR2 is LQKENI in the germline V gene. CDR3 DNA: TGTGCCAGCTCAAGGACAGGATCCTACAATGAGCAGTTCTTC. This gives the protein CASSRTGSYNEQFF.

In its sample, this clonotype was seen many times. J is TRBJ1-6 and V is TRBV12-3 or TRBV12-4; 7 nucleotides match TRBD1. The CDR3 has 13 residues. The V gene end was trimmed by 6 bases and the J gene end by 12 bases; junction bases not matched to a gene: 8. In DNA, the CDR3 is TGTGCCAGCAGGCCCAACAGGGGATTACCCCTCCACTTT. This sequence encodes CASRPNRGLPLHF.

This clonotype has ten or more counts. The V call is TRBV28, the J call TRBJ2-3; D perhaps matches TRBD1 (6 bases). From germline, CDR1 is MDHEN and CDR2 SYDVKM. V lost 6 bases and J 6 bases, leaving 13 bases between the germline ends. The CDR3 consists of 13 residues. The CDR3 loop is CASRLSTGDTQYF. CDR3 nucleotides: TGTGCCAGCAGACTTTCCACAGGGGATACGCAGTATTTT. Together with reference TRBV28 and TRBJ2-3, the CDR3 gives the full variable domain: DVKVTQSSRYLVKRTGEKVFLECVQDMDHENMFWYRQDPGLGLRLIYFSYDVKMKEKGDIPEGYSVSREKKERFSLILESASTNQTSMYLCASRLSTGDTQYFGPGTRLTVL.

This clonotype was seen at least ten times. V usage is TRBV27 and J usage is TRBJ1-2; maybe TRBD1 (5 bases). Trimming removed 5 bases at V and 7 bases at J, with 14 bases between. The CDR3 runs to 13 residues. Germline V gives CDR1 MNHEY, CDR2 SMNVEV (reference sequence). CDR3 DNA sequence: TGTGCCAGCAGTCCCTTCGGGGGGGGTGGCTACACCTTC. Translating it yields CASSPFGGGGYTF.

There are many counts of this clonotype. The rearrangement uses TRBV2 and TRBJ1-4; D gene unclear. Germline assignment: CDR1 SNHLY and CDR2 FYNNEI. The CDR3 consists of 13 residues. Trimming removed 1 base from V and 8 bases from J, with 8 bases in between. The CDR3 coding sequence is TGTGCCAGCAGTGAAGAGGTGGGAGAAAAACTGTTTTTT. This sequence encodes CASSEEVGEKLFF.

This clonotype was recorded at least ten times. The gene calls are TRBV28 and TRBJ1-1; D perhaps matches TRBD1 (5 bases). Per the germline V gene, CDR1 is MDHEN and CDR2 is SYDVKM. The CDR3 loop spans 16 amino acids. Trimming removed 3 bases from V and 1 base from J, with 15 bases in between. The CDR3 DNA is TGTGCCAGCAGTTTGATTTCAGGGCAGTCGAACACTGAAGCTTTCTTT. It translates to CASSLISGQSNTEAFF.

About this clonotype itself: This may be a read error: a much more frequent sequence differs by one nucleotide. V is TRBV13 and J is TRBJ2-7; no firm D call. CDR1 and CDR2 (germline): PRHDT, FYEKMQ (reference sequence). The V and J ends lost 7 bases and 2 bases respectively, with 6 bases between them. The CDR3 is made up of 11 amino acids. Here the CDR3 reads CASNDAYEQYF. DNA for the CDR3: TGTGCCAGCAACGATGCCTACGAGCAGTACTTC. Supplemented by reference TRBV13 and TRBJ2-7, the full variable domain reads AAGVIQSPRHLIKEKRETATLKCYPIPRHDTVYWYQQGPGQDPQFLISFYEKMQSDKGSIPDRFSAQQFSDYHSELNMSSLELGDSALYFCASNDAYEQYFGPGTRLTVT.

This clonotype has only a few counts. This chain uses TRBV6-2 or TRBV6-3 with TRBJ2-1; TRBD1 matches at 7 bases. V was clipped by 3 bases and J by 5 bases; unmatched bases: 28. Germline CDR1 and CDR2: MNHEY and SVGEGT. The CDR3 runs 22 residues. CDR3 region: CASSYRFKRGQVLWGMDNEQFF. As DNA, the CDR3 is TGTGCCAGCAGTTATAGGTTCAAGAGGGGGCAAGTACTATGGGGTATGGACAATGAGCAGTTCTTC.

This clonotype was detected many times. CDR3 residues: CASSKGVANTGELFF. The CDR3 coding sequence is TGTGCCAGCAGTAAGGGGGTCGCGAACACCGGGGAGCTGTTTTTT. The chain employs TRBV27 and TRBJ2-2; TRBD1 might be the D (6 bases). The CDR3 has 15 amino acids. V lost 5 bases, J lost 0 bases, and 10 bases lay in between. Germline CDR1 reads MNHEY; CDR2 reads SMNVEV (reference sequence).

Ten or more counts support this clonotype. This sequence joins TRBV2 and TRBJ1-1; D uncertain. Germline-derived CDR1 and CDR2 are SNHLY and FYNNEI. There are 15 residues in the CDR3. The V end lost 4 bases, the J end lost 1 base, and 13 bases lay between the germline ends. CDR3 sequence reads: CASSALHERNTEAFF. CDR3 in DNA: TGTGCCAGCAGTGCGTTACACGAAAGGAACACTGAAGCTTTCTTT.

Ten or more counts support this clonotype. This chain joins TRBV2 and TRBJ1-1, with D perhaps TRBD1 (5 bases). The V gene lost 5 bases and the J gene lost 7 bases, with 5 bases spanning the gap. Germline V gives CDR1 SNHLY, CDR2 FYNNEI. The CDR3 sequence is 10 residues long. CDR3 bases: TGTGCCAGCAGTCAGGGTGAAGCTTTCTTT. It specifies CASSQGEAFF.